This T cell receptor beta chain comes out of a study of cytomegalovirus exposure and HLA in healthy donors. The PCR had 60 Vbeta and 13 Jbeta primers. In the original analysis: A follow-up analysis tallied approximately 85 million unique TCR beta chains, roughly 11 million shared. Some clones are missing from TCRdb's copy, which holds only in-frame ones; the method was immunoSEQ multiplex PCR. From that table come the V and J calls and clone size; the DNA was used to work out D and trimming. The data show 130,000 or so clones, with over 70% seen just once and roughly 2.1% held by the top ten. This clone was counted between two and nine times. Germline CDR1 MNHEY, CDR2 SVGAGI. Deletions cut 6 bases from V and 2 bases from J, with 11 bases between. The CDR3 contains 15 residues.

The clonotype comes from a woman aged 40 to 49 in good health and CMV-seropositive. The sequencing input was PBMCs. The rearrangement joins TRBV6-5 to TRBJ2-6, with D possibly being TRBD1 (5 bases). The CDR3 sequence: CASRPQGAGANVLTF. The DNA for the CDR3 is TGTGCCAGCAGACCTCAGGGTGCTGGGGCCAACGTCCTGACTTTC.